These 30 T cell receptor beta chains were all obtained from the same sample, sequenced in a study of T cells after yellow fever vaccination (dated by TCRdb to the late 2010s). This specimen's treatment or condition label, interpreted: live attenuated yellow fever vaccine strain. Libraries were constructed by 5' RACE. Sequencing was performed on an Illumina NovaSeq 6000. The public reads were quality trimmed at Q25 with fastp and then assembled into clones with MiXCR by TCRdb, keeping productive beta chains. Rows are combined by CDR3 protein, so each entry shows the most common genes and DNA. This sample holds approximately 450,000 distinct CDR3 sequences; around 20% were observed only once. Clones ranked in the top ten supply 15% to 20% of the sample. The sequenced sample was PBMCs, obtained before the yellow fever booster vaccination. Every receptor here comes from a man between 18 and 35 years old who received the YFV17D yellow fever vaccine.

The table lists this clonotype with a few counts. The CDR3, as DNA: TGCAGTGCACCGACAGAGTTGGGGTACAATCAGCCCCAGCATTTT. This gives the protein CSAPTELGYNQPQHF. The rearrangement uses TRBV20-1 and TRBJ1-5; the D gene is possibly TRBD1 (5 bases). Trimming removed 6 bases at V and 3 bases at J, with 18 bases between. CDR1 DFQATT and CDR2 SNEGSKA come from the germline V gene (reference sequence). The length of the CDR3 is 15 residues.

Notes on this clonotype: One end of the junction does not line up with germline, which may come from a read error. V and J are TRBV5-1 and TRBJ2-5, with a weak D call TRBD2 (7 bases). Per the germline V gene, CDR1 is SGHRS and CDR2 is YFSETQ. The CDR3 is 14 amino acids. CDR3 sequence reads: CASCLNGGRETQYF. In DNA form, the CDR3 reads TGCGCCAGCTGCTTGAACGGGGGGCGAGAGACCCAGTACTTC.

The rearrangement uses TRBV6-5 and TRBJ1-2; the match to TRBD1 covers 10 bases. CDR3 length equals 17 residues. The trim removed 0 bases at V and 8 bases at J, leaving 12 bases unmatched. Germline CDR1 and CDR2: MNHEY and SVGAGI. Written as DNA, the CDR3 is TGTGCCAGCAGTTACTCCACAGGGACAGGGGTTTATAGGGGCTACACCTTC. Its translation is CASSYSTGTGVYRGYTF.

This clonotype appeared a few times. The V gene is TRBV11-1, the J gene TRBJ1-2, with a weak D call TRBD1 (6 bases). V was cut by 1 base and J by 8 bases, with 11 bases left in between. CDR1 is SGHAT, CDR2 FQDESV, per germline (reference sequence). The CDR3 is made up of 13 amino acids. CDR3 DNA sequence: TGTGCCAGCAGCTTAGACAGGGAAAGCGGCTACACCTTC. Translating it yields CASSLDRESGYTF.

The chain joins TRBV29-1 to TRBJ1-5; no firm D call. Germline V gene sequence: CDR1 SQVTM, CDR2 ANQGSEA. Trimming took 4 bases from V and 2 from J, leaving 9 bases between them. CDR3 length: 13 amino acids. Here the CDR3 DNA reads TGCAGCGTTGTTTCCGGGGGCAATCAGCCCCAGCATTTT. As protein: CSVVSGGNQPQHF. Based on the CDR3 plus reference TRBV29-1 and TRBJ1-5, the full variable domain is SAVISQKPSRDICQRGTSLTIQCQVDSQVTMMFWYRQQPGQSLTLIATANQGSEATYESGFVIDKFPISRPNLTFSTLTVSNMSPEDSSIYLCSVVSGGNQPQHFGDGTRLSIL.

CDR3 nucleotides: TGCAGCGGATTAGACAGGGAAGGTGGCTACACCTTC. It translates to CSGLDREGGYTF. The chain employs TRBV29-1 and TRBJ1-2, with TRBD1 matching over 7 bases. The germline V gene has CDR1 SQVTM and CDR2 ANQGSEA. The CDR3 is made up of 12 amino acids. With 7 bases clipped from V and 7 bases from J, the junction kept 9 bases outside the gene matches.

The V call is TRBV12-3 or TRBV12-4, the J call TRBJ2-3; D could derive from TRBD1 or TRBD2 (7 bases each). This CDR3 spans 15 amino acids. V was clipped by 6 bases and J by 5 bases, with 18 bases between them. In DNA form, the CDR3 reads TGTGCCAGCAGGCCCGGGCAGGGGGAGGGAGATACGCAGTATTTT. It is translated as CASRPGQGEGDTQYF.

The chain combines TRBV27 with TRBJ1-1, with D possibly TRBD1 on 6 matching bases. Trimming stripped 6 bases from V and 5 bases from J, with 13 bases between. CDR3 length: 13 residues. Germline-derived CDR1 and CDR2 are MNHEY and SMNVEV (reference sequence). The CDR3 is CASSIGTFTEAFF. As DNA, the CDR3 is TGTGCCAGCAGCATTGGGACATTTACTGAAGCTTTCTTT.

This clonotype was recorded a few times. The chain has TRBV12-3 or TRBV12-4 and TRBJ1-5; 8 bases are shared with TRBD1. The CDR3 is 15 amino acids. J lost 4 bases, V lost 5 bases, and 7 bases had no gene match. CDR3 nucleotides: TGTGCCAGCAGTCACGGGACAGGACTGAATCAGCCCCAGCATTTT. Protein sequence: CASSHGTGLNQPQHF.

This clonotype was recorded a few times. The CDR3 DNA follows: TGTGCCAGCACCCGGGGGGGCACGGACAATGAGCAGTTCTTC. This gives the protein CASTRGGTDNEQFF. J is TRBJ2-1 and V is TRBV2; TRBD2 aligns across 8 bases. After removal of 7 bases from V and 5 bases from J, the junction contained 7 bases not matched to a gene. The CDR3 is made up of 14 amino acids. Germline CDR1 reads SNHLY; CDR2 reads FYNNEI.

This clonotype was seen more than once but under ten times. This sequence joins TRBV12-3 or TRBV12-4 and TRBJ1-5; D is unresolved. The CDR3 is 13 residues long. V shed 7 bases and J shed 5 bases, with 12 bases lying between them. CDR3 nucleotides: TGTGCCAGCACCCCAGTGGGGTATCAGCCCCAGCATTTT. It codes for CASTPVGYQPQHF.

The chain recombines TRBV6-4 with TRBJ2-5; D is tentatively TRBD1 or TRBD2 (7 bases each). V lost 4 bases and J 4 bases, leaving 13 bases between the germline ends. CDR1 and CDR2 from the germline V gene are MRHNA and SNTAGT. The CDR3 covers 14 residues. DNA of the CDR3: TGTGCCAGCAGTGGCCCCAGGGGGGGAGAGACCCAGTACTTC. Protein: CASSGPRGGETQYF.

The CDR3, as DNA: TGTGCCAGCAGCCAAGTCCTAGCGGGGGGAGTGGGTCAAGAGACCCAGTACTTC. Translating it yields CASSQVLAGGVGQETQYF. The chain combines TRBV4-2 with TRBJ2-5; 11 nucleotides line up with TRBD2. This CDR3 contains 18 residues. V shed 1 base, J shed 2 bases, and the junction held 9 bases outside the gene matches. Germline V CDR1 and CDR2: LGHNA, YNFKEQ.

This chain uses TRBV28 with TRBJ2-3; 10 bases align to TRBD2. Germline CDR1 is MDHEN and CDR2 is SYDVKM. The CDR3 covers 16 residues. Trimming cost V 4 bases and J 3 bases; bases outside gene matches: 7. CDR3 in amino acids: CASSSSGGAGTDTQYF. The CDR3 nucleotides read TGTGCCAGCAGTTCAAGCGGGGGGGCCGGAACAGATACGCAGTATTTT.

The genes are TRBV5-1 and TRBJ2-2; unclear D gene. CDR1 is SGHRS, CDR2 YFSETQ, per germline. The CDR3 length is 14 residues. V shed 5 bases and J shed 2 bases, with 10 bases lying between them. The CDR3 loop is CASSGMGNTGELFF. DNA of the CDR3: TGCGCCAGCAGTGGTATGGGTAACACCGGGGAGCTGTTTTTT.

Only one count was recorded for this clonotype. The V call is TRBV7-9, the J call TRBJ1-6; TRBD1 might be the D (6 bases). The CDR3 has 15 residues. Germline CDR1 and CDR2: SEHNR and FQNEAQ (reference sequence). V lost 4 bases and J 4 bases, leaving 11 bases between the germline ends. The CDR3 nucleotides are TGTGCCAGCAGCTGGGGGGGGGCGTATAATTCACCCCTCCACTTT. Residues: CASSWGGAYNSPLHF.

This clonotype turned up a few times. This sequence joins TRBV3-1 and TRBJ2-3, with 10 bases fitting TRBD2. With 5 bases clipped from V and 6 bases from J, the junction kept 14 bases outside the gene matches. CDR1 is LGHDT and CDR2 is YNNKEL in the germline V gene (reference sequence). CDR3 length: 17 amino acids. In DNA, the CDR3 is TGTGCCAGCAGCTCAAGCCAAACTAGCGGGGTTGCGGATACGCAGTATTTT. It encodes CASSSSQTSGVADTQYF.

The chain is built from TRBV5-1 and TRBJ1-2; D perhaps matches TRBD1 (6 bases). Germline-derived CDR1 and CDR2 are SGHRS and YFSETQ. The CDR3 totals 14 residues. V was cut by 2 bases and J by 8 bases, with 16 bases left in between. The CDR3 is CASSFQQGGGGYTF. DNA for the CDR3: TGCGCCAGCAGCTTCCAACAGGGTGGCGGGGGCTACACCTTC.

This clonotype was seen at least ten times. The chain carries TRBV29-1 and TRBJ2-1, with D possibly TRBD2 on 6 matching bases. The CDR3 consists of 19 residues. Germline CDR1 SQVTM, CDR2 ANQGSEA. V was cut by 3 bases and J by 7 bases, with 31 bases left in between. The CDR3 protein is CSVDNPGPPGPRGRNEQFF. The CDR3 nucleotides are TGCAGCGTTGATAATCCGGGACCTCCGGGACCTCGGGGGAGGAATGAGCAGTTCTTC.

This clonotype was seen a few times. V usage is TRBV7-9 and J usage is TRBJ2-7; either TRBD1 or TRBD2 may supply D (5 bases each). Between the trimmed V and J ends, which lost 5 bases and 2 bases, there was a span of 22 bases. Germline assignment: CDR1 SEHNR and CDR2 FQNEAQ (reference sequence). The CDR3 is made up of 17 amino acids. For the CDR3, the DNA is TGTGCCAGCAGCCCTCTTCCTCGGGACCGGTCCCCCTACGAGCAGTACTTC. Translation gives CASSPLPRDRSPYEQYF.

The chain links TRBV4-3 to TRBJ2-2; TRBD1 might be the D (5 bases). CDR1 and CDR2 from the germline V gene are LGHNA and YSLEER. V was shortened by 1 base and J by 14 bases, with 11 bases between the two germline ends. This CDR3 contains 12 residues. The CDR3 spells CASSQVGEVLFF. Written as DNA, the CDR3 is TGCGCCAGCAGCCAAGTAGGGGAAGTACTGTTTTTT.

This clonotype appeared many times. This rearrangement joins TRBV20-1 to TRBJ1-1, with 9 positions matching TRBD1. Looked up from germline, CDR1 is DFQATT and CDR2 is SNEGSKA (reference sequence). The CDR3 is made up of 12 amino acids. After removal of 6 bases from V and 7 bases from J, the junction contained 6 bases not matched to a gene. CDR3 sequence (DNA): TGCAGTGCGAGCCGGGACAGGGATGAAGCTTTCTTT. This sequence encodes CSASRDRDEAFF.

V is TRBV20-1 and J is TRBJ2-3, with 9 nucleotides matching TRBD2. With V trimmed by 6 bases and J by 7 bases, 11 bases remained unmatched. Looked up from germline, CDR1 is DFQATT and CDR2 is SNEGSKA (reference sequence). CDR3 size: 14 residues. CDR3 protein: CSAQWGGGGNTQYF. In DNA, the CDR3 is TGCAGTGCCCAGTGGGGCGGGGGGGGCAATACGCAGTATTTT.

This clonotype occurred a few times. The CDR3 spells CASSLRPGERGETQYF. The DNA for the CDR3 is TGCGCCAGCAGCTTGCGGCCGGGAGAGAGGGGAGAGACCCAGTACTTC. The chain links TRBV5-1 to TRBJ2-5, with D possibly TRBD2 on 6 matching bases. Trimming removed 1 base from V and 4 bases from J, with 17 bases in between. Germline V gives CDR1 SGHRS, CDR2 YFSETQ. The CDR3 consists of 16 residues.

The chain is built from TRBV5-5 and TRBJ2-7; no definite D call. CDR3 size: 13 residues. CDR1 is SGHKS and CDR2 is YYEKEE in the germline V gene (reference sequence). Deletions cut 0 bases from V and 6 bases from J, with 10 bases between. The CDR3 DNA is TGTGCCAGCAGCTTGGAGGCCTACAGCGAGCAGTACTTC. Protein sequence: CASSLEAYSEQYF.

The rearrangement uses TRBV24-1 and TRBJ2-2; 7 bases line up with TRBD1. CDR3 length equals 15 residues. The ends lost 4 bases at V and 5 bases at J; junction bases unmatched: 6. The germline V gene has CDR1 KGHDR and CDR2 SFDVKD. The DNA for the CDR3 is TGTGCCACCAGTGACTCCGAGACAGGGACCGGGGAGCTGTTTTTT. It specifies CATSDSETGTGELFF.

This chain connects TRBV7-9 to TRBJ2-7; TRBD2 agrees at 8 bases. CDR1 SEHNR and CDR2 FQNEAQ come from the germline V gene (reference sequence). The CDR3 contains 14 residues. V was clipped by 5 bases and J by 2 bases; unmatched bases: 5. In nucleotides, the CDR3 is TGTGCCAGCAGCCCGGGGGGGAGGGCCTACGAGCAGTACGTC. It is translated as CASSPGGRAYEQYV.

The chain is built from TRBV7-9 and TRBJ2-7; D not resolved. Germline CDR1 is SEHNR and CDR2 is FQNEAQ (reference sequence). The CDR3 is 14 amino acids. Trimming cost V 5 bases and J 0 bases, with 11 bases left between them. The CDR3 loop reads CASSHGSSSYEQYV. The CDR3 bases are TGTGCCAGCAGCCACGGCTCCAGCTCCTACGAGCAGTACGTC.

This chain connects TRBV5-1 to TRBJ2-7; 10 nucleotides agree with TRBD2. The CDR3 is 16 residues long. Germline CDR1 reads SGHRS; CDR2 reads YFSETQ. After removal of 0 bases from V and 2 bases from J, the junction contained 5 bases not matched to a gene. The CDR3 spells CASSLGLAGEPYEQYF. The DNA of the CDR3 is TGCGCCAGCAGCTTGGGGCTAGCGGGGGAGCCCTACGAGCAGTACTTC.

V and J are TRBV6-5 and TRBJ1-3; D unclear. The V gene lost 2 bases and the J gene lost 2 bases, with 16 bases spanning the gap. This CDR3 region has 17 residues. Germline assignment: CDR1 MNHEY and CDR2 SVGAGI. The CDR3 is CASSYDFRRLPGNTIYF. CDR3 sequence (DNA): TGTGCCAGCAGTTACGATTTCCGGCGACTCCCTGGAAACACCATATATTTT.